This TCR beta chain was found in a study of human T cells and chemical hapten exposure. Study as a whole: There were weekly diphenylcyclopropenone doses to the scalp for patients throughout the roughly 25-week study.

The time point is: patch test 3, about 24 weeks after DPC sensitization. Specified treatment: therapeutic diphenylcyclopropenone sensitization with weekly scalp DPC. Someone pulled total RNA out of unfractionated whole blood. Each donor was an alopecia patient between 18 and 70 years of age who qualified for DPC. Between the trimmed V and J ends, which lost 3 bases and 8 bases, there was a span of 17 bases. CDR3 length: 14 residues. Germline V gives CDR1 DFQATT, CDR2 SNEGSKA (reference sequence). This clonotype has only a few counts. The library gave individual cDNA molecules unique molecular identifiers. TCRdb redid the calling of the RACE reads with MiXCR, one entry per CDR3 protein. This sample carries around 40,000 distinct CDR3 sequences, roughly 13% of them seen once, and the ten largest clones take 2.3%.

The starting material was whole blood, obtained in connection with sensitization to the hapten diphenylcyclopropenone (DPC). The chain recombines TRBV20-1 with TRBJ2-1, with D maybe TRBD1 (5 bases). The sequence was collected from a woman between 40 and 50 years old with alopecia areata. Some clones in this sample may be carry-over from other donors' samples. For the CDR3, the DNA is TGCAGTGCTAGGGGGCCCGAGTTTTTCGATGAGCAGTTCTTC. This sequence encodes CSARGPEFFDEQFF.